Following are 27 T cell receptor beta chains from one sample sequenced in a study of cytomegalovirus exposure and HLA in healthy donors. Using immunoSEQ multiplex PCR, the repertoire was profiled, and TCRdb retains in-frame clones only, with some absent. The table shows approximately 150,000 clones, with approximately 89% occurring only once. Sequencing used PBMCs. These receptors all come from a man between 18 and 35 years old in good health and CMV-seronegative.

This clone was picked up a small number of times. The chain recombines TRBV27 with TRBJ2-7, with 7 bases aligning to TRBD1. V shed 5 bases and J 2 bases; nucleotides not matched to a gene: 6. The germline V gene encodes CDR1 MNHEY and CDR2 SMNVEV (reference sequence). CDR3 size: 14 residues. CDR3 protein: CASSRTGIAYEQYF. CDR3 bases: TGTGCCAGCAGTCGGACAGGCATAGCCTACGAGCAGTACTTC.

The J gene is TRBJ1-3, the V gene TRBV5-1, with a tentative D call TRBD1 (5 bases). The germline gives CDR1 SGHRS, CDR2 YFSETQ. The CDR3 is 17 residues long. V was pared by 0 bases and J by 2 bases, with 15 bases between. In DNA, the CDR3 is TGCGCCAGCAGCTTGGGTCCCGCAGGGCCCGCTGGAAACACCATATATTTT. Its protein product is CASSLGPAGPAGNTIYF.

The V call is TRBV11-2, the J call TRBJ2-7, with TRBD2 matching over 9 bases. Germline CDR1 SGHAT, CDR2 FQNNGV. The CDR3 contains 15 residues. Trimming took 0 bases from V and 2 from J; bases not matched to a gene: 2. The CDR3 sequence: CASSLERGGPYEQYF. In DNA form, the CDR3 reads TGTGCCAGCAGCTTAGAGCGGGGGGGCCCCTACGAGCAGTACTTC.

V gene TRBV5-4 combines with J gene TRBJ2-2, with D perhaps TRBD1 (7 bases). This CDR3 is 15 amino acids long. The germline V and J ends were trimmed by 6 bases and 5 bases, with 17 bases remaining between them. Germline CDR1 SGHNT, CDR2 YYREEE (reference sequence). The CDR3: CASIRGGGETGELFF. The CDR3 DNA reads as TGTGCCAGCATCCGAGGAGGGGGCGAGACCGGGGAGCTGTTTTTT. Full variable domain (outside the CDR3, taken from reference TRBV5-4 and TRBJ2-2): ETGVTQSPTHLIKTRGQQVTLRCSSQSGHNTVSWYQQALGQGPQFIFQYYREEENGRGNFPPRFSGLQFPNYSSELNVNALELDDSALYLCASIRGGGETGELFFGEGSRLTVL.

The V and J genes are TRBV5-1 and TRBJ1-3, with 7 nucleotides matching TRBD1. Per germline, CDR1 SGHRS and CDR2 YFSETQ. The CDR3 covers 14 residues. The J segment lost 2 bases and the V segment lost 6 bases, leaving 5 bases of the junction unmatched. The CDR3 is CASTKGAPGNTIYF. CDR3 sequence (DNA): TGCGCCAGCACGAAGGGGGCGCCTGGAAACACCATATATTTT.

This chain joins TRBV9 and TRBJ2-3; 9 bases agree with TRBD2. The germline V gene encodes CDR1 SGDLS and CDR2 YYNGEE. V shed 4 bases, J shed 7 bases, and the junction held 13 bases outside the gene matches. The CDR3 runs 16 residues. CDR3 amino acids: CASSKTMESGRNTQYF. As DNA, the CDR3 is TGTGCCAGCAGCAAAACGATGGAAAGCGGGAGGAATACGCAGTATTTT.

The V and J genes are TRBV30 and TRBJ2-4; the D is unclear. V was shortened by 2 bases and J by 1 base, with 12 bases between the two germline ends. Germline V gives CDR1 GTSNPN, CDR2 SVGIG (reference sequence). The CDR3 is made up of 15 amino acids. In nucleotides, the CDR3 is TGTGCCTGGAGTACCGGTAGTTCGGCCAAAAACATTCAGTACTTC. Protein sequence: CAWSTGSSAKNIQYF. The full variable domain, rest sourced from reference TRBV30 and TRBJ2-4, is SQTIHQWPATLVQPVGSPLSLECTVEGTSNPNLYWYRQAAGRGLQLLFYSVGIGQISSEVPQNLSASRPQDRQFILSSKKLLLSDSGFYLCAWSTGSSAKNIQYFGAGTRLSVL.

This sequence joins TRBV7-9 and TRBJ1-4; D unclear. Trimming cost V 1 base and J 0 bases, with 6 bases left between them. The CDR3 has 15 amino acids. The germline gives CDR1 SEHNR, CDR2 FQNEAQ (reference sequence). Here the CDR3 reads CASSLVISTNEKLFF. The CDR3 DNA sequence: TGTGCCAGCAGCTTAGTAATATCAACTAATGAAAAACTGTTTTTT.

The rearrangement links TRBV10-2 to TRBJ1-5, with 7 bases that match TRBD1. The J segment lost 0 bases and the V segment lost 7 bases, leaving 6 bases of the junction unmatched. Looked up from germline, CDR1 is WSHSY and CDR2 is SAAADI. The CDR3 runs 15 residues. The CDR3 DNA sequence: TGCGCCAGCACCCCACAGGGGTTTAGCAATCAGCCCCAGCATTTT. Encoded protein: CASTPQGFSNQPQHF.

This clone is a singleton in its sample. The J gene is TRBJ2-7, the V gene TRBV5-1; 14 bases are a match to TRBD2. Looked up from germline, CDR1 is SGHRS and CDR2 is YFSETQ. V lost 4 bases to trimming and J lost 2 bases; unmatched junction nucleotides: 14. The CDR3 contains 19 residues. CDR3 in DNA: TGCGCCAGCAGCCTTCCCGGGACTAGCGGGGGCCGGGGGGCCTACGAGCAGTACTTC. Translating it yields CASSLPGTSGGRGAYEQYF. Full variable domain (rest looked up from reference TRBV5-1 and TRBJ2-7): KAGVTQTPRYLIKTRGQQVTLSCSPISGHRSVSWYQQTPGQGLQFLFEYFSETQRNKGNFPGRFSGRQFSNSRSEMNVSTLELGDSALYLCASSLPGTSGGRGAYEQYFGPGTRLTVT.

J is TRBJ1-2 and V is TRBV6-1; TRBD1 aligns across 11 bases. The CDR3 has 14 residues. After removal of 4 bases from V and 8 bases from J, the junction contained 6 bases not matched to a gene. Germline V gene sequence: CDR1 MNHNS, CDR2 SASEGT. The CDR3 coding sequence is TGTGCCAGCAGTGGGAGGACAGGGGGCTTAGGCTACACCTTC. Translated: CASSGRTGGLGYTF.

This sequence joins TRBV6-1 and TRBJ1-1, with 7 bases fitting TRBD1. The CDR3 consists of 13 residues. The J segment lost 2 bases and the V segment lost 11 bases, leaving 8 bases of the junction unmatched. The germline V gene has CDR1 MNHNS and CDR2 SASEGT. The DNA for the CDR3 is TGTGCCGGATCCGGACAGGCAAACACTGAAGCTTTCTTT. It encodes CAGSGQANTEAFF.

The chain combines TRBV10-3 with TRBJ2-1; TRBD2 aligns across 10 bases. Germline lookup yields CDR1 ENHRY and CDR2 SYGVKD. Trimming cost V 1 base and J 9 bases; bases outside gene matches: 6. The CDR3 has 15 amino acids. The CDR3 DNA reads TGTGCCATCAGTGAGTTGGAGCGGGGGGGCGGTGAGCAGTTCTTC. Translating gives CAISELERGGGEQFF.

The genes are TRBV2 and TRBJ2-5, with D tentatively TRBD2 (5 bases). The CDR3 is 14 amino acids. V lost 6 bases, J lost 2 bases, and 13 bases lay in between. Germline V gene lookup returns CDR1 SNHLY and CDR2 FYNNEI. This chain's CDR3 is CASSRGLTQETQYF. CDR3 nucleotides: TGTGCCAGCAGCCGCGGACTGACTCAAGAGACCCAGTACTTC.

This sequence joins TRBV9 and TRBJ2-5; D is perhaps TRBD1 (5 bases). V lost 0 bases and J 5 bases, leaving 14 bases between the germline ends. The CDR3 is made up of 15 amino acids. From germline, CDR1 is SGDLS and CDR2 YYNGEE. CDR3 nucleotide sequence: TGTGCCAGCAGCGTAGAGAGTGGGGCGGTCGAGACCCAGTACTTC. This translates into CASSVESGAVETQYF.

CDR3 sequence: CASSFGQTGLGTEAFF. CDR3 nucleotides: TGCGCCAGCAGCTTTGGACAGACAGGGTTGGGCACTGAAGCTTTCTTT. This chain connects TRBV5-1 to TRBJ1-1, with 7 bases lining up with TRBD1. Germline trimming cut 2 bases from V and 4 bases from J; bases unmatched to any gene: 11. The CDR3 runs 16 residues. CDR1 SGHRS and CDR2 YFSETQ come from the germline V gene. The complete variable domain, with remaining parts taken from reference TRBV5-1 and TRBJ1-1, reads KAGVTQTPRYLIKTRGQQVTLSCSPISGHRSVSWYQQTPGQGLQFLFEYFSETQRNKGNFPGRFSGRQFSNSRSEMNVSTLELGDSALYLCASSFGQTGLGTEAFFGQGTRLTVV.

The chain links TRBV5-4 to TRBJ1-3; D is unclear. CDR3 length: 15 amino acids. Germline V lookup: CDR1 SGHNT, CDR2 YYREEE (reference sequence). Deletions cut 5 bases from V and 1 base from J, with 13 bases between. This CDR3 is CASSAGLESGNTIYF. Here the CDR3 DNA reads TGTGCCAGCAGTGCGGGCCTTGAATCTGGAAACACCATATATTTT.

The chain is built from TRBV13 and TRBJ1-5; TRBD1 aligns across 10 bases. Germline V gene data show CDR1 as PRHDT and CDR2 as FYEKMQ (reference sequence). CDR3 length: 14 amino acids. With 3 bases clipped from V and 5 bases from J, the junction kept 1 base outside the gene matches. CDR3 DNA: TGTGCCAGCAGCTTTGGGACAGGGGATCAGCCCCAGCATTTT. The encoded protein is CASSFGTGDQPQHF.

J is TRBJ1-4 and V is TRBV19; 8 nucleotides line up with TRBD1. This CDR3 is 16 amino acids long. CDR1 LNHDA and CDR2 SQIVND come from the germline V gene (reference sequence). Trimming took 3 bases from V and 5 from J; bases not matched to a gene: 8. The CDR3 sequence: CASSIGDRSFNEKLFF. In DNA form, the CDR3 reads TGTGCCAGTAGTATCGGGGACAGGTCATTCAATGAAAAACTGTTTTTT.

V gene TRBV6-1 combines with J gene TRBJ1-1; D not resolved. The V end lost 7 bases, the J end lost 4 bases, and 13 bases lay between the germline ends. The CDR3 covers 13 residues. Germline V gene lookup returns CDR1 MNHNS and CDR2 SASEGT. DNA of the CDR3: TGTGCCAGCACCCCCACAATTCGCACTGAAGCTTTCTTT. Residues: CASTPTIRTEAFF.

The genes are TRBV7-8 and TRBJ2-7; 14 nucleotides agree with TRBD2. The V gene end was trimmed by 1 base and the J gene end by 2 bases; junction bases not matched to a gene: 1. The V gene's germline CDR1 is SGHVS and CDR2 FQNEAQ. This CDR3 contains 16 residues. The CDR3: CASSLEGLAGAYEQYV. CDR3 sequence (DNA): TGTGCCAGCAGCTTAGAGGGACTAGCGGGAGCCTACGAGCAGTACGTC.

The chain links TRBV6-6 to TRBJ2-7, with TRBD2 identical over 7 bases. This CDR3 comprises 13 residues. With 5 bases clipped from V and 3 bases from J, the junction kept 4 bases outside the gene matches. Germline lookup yields CDR1 MNHNY and CDR2 SVGAGI (reference sequence). The CDR3 loop reads CASSGEGSYEQYV. DNA of the CDR3: TGTGCCAGCAGTGGGGAGGGGAGCTACGAGCAGTACGTC.

The chain joins TRBV18 to TRBJ2-3; TRBD2 matches at 9 bases. Germline V lookup: CDR1 KGHSH, CDR2 LQKENI. The CDR3 totals 14 residues. The J segment lost 3 bases and the V segment lost 6 bases, leaving 4 bases of the junction unmatched. CDR3 sequence (DNA): TGTGCCAGCTCCGGGCTAGCGGGAACAGATACGCAGTATTTT. Translated: CASSGLAGTDTQYF. The variable domain in full, completed from reference TRBV18 and TRBJ2-3, reads NAGVMQNPRHLVRRRGQEARLRCSPMKGHSHVYWYRQLPEEGLKFMVYLQKENIIDESGMPKERFSAEFPKEGPSILRIQQVVRGDSAAYFCASSGLAGTDTQYFGPGTRLTVL.

The chain links TRBV29-1 to TRBJ2-1, with 10 bases aligning to TRBD2. Losses at the gene ends were 3 bases for V and 6 bases for J; bases not matched to a gene: 8. Germline CDR1 reads SQVTM; CDR2 reads ANQGSEA. The length of the CDR3 is 15 residues. The CDR3 bases are TGCAGCGTTGATTCGGCTAGCGGGAGTGTCAATGAGCAGTTCTTC. As protein: CSVDSASGSVNEQFF.

V and J are TRBV5-1 and TRBJ2-2; 7 bases align to TRBD1. There are 15 residues in the CDR3. The ends lost 4 bases at V and 3 bases at J; junction bases unmatched: 6. Germline assignment: CDR1 SGHRS and CDR2 YFSETQ. In DNA form, the CDR3 reads TGCGCCAGCAGCCCGGGACAGACCTACACCGGGGAGCTGTTTTTT. Residues: CASSPGQTYTGELFF.

The genes are TRBV12-5 and TRBJ2-1; D perhaps matches TRBD2 (6 bases). The CDR3 spans 18 residues. V was shortened by 0 bases and J by 5 bases, with 20 bases between the two germline ends. The germline V gene encodes CDR1 LGHNT and CDR2 FRNRAP. The CDR3 region has the DNA TGTGCTAGTGGTTTGGTAATTAGTACGGGCGGGACCGACAATGAGCAGTTCTTC. It codes for CASGLVISTGGTDNEQFF.

This rearrangement joins TRBV6-1 to TRBJ2-7; 8 bases match TRBD1. This CDR3 has 15 residues. Germline V CDR1 and CDR2: MNHNS, SASEGT. V was pared by 3 bases and J by 0 bases, with 4 bases of the junction left unmatched. The CDR3 DNA follows: TGTGCCAGCAGTGATAGGACAGGGAGCTCCTACGAGCAGTACTTC. Protein sequence: CASSDRTGSSYEQYF.